This T cell receptor (beta chain) was captured in a study of blood T cell repertoires in COVID-19. The overall study: Both acute and convalescent COVID-19 samples were obtained from the United States, Italy and Spain. The analysed material was cDNA or gDNA that came from T cells, B-cell-depleted T cells, or PBMCs.

This clone was detected once. Authors' methods: Researchers report that nucleated cell counts were estimated from reference gene primer amplification. The protocol was immunoSEQ multiplex PCR, while the TCRdb copy is restricted to in-frame clones and leaves out a portion. V, J and clone size are taken as reported in that table, and D and trimming were inferred from the DNA itself. The sample records under 200,000 clones, 80% to 90% being singletons. Germline assignment: CDR1 LGHNT and CDR2 FRNRAP. The CDR3 consists of 16 residues. V dropped 5 bases and J dropped 4; count of bases not matched to a gene: 11.

Sequenced sample: peripheral blood. The V call is TRBV12-5, the J call TRBJ2-1; 7 bases match TRBD2. This receptor was identified in a woman in her 70s with acute or convalescent COVID-19. CDR3 sequence (DNA): TGTGCTAGTGGTCCTATCGGGGCTAGCGGATACAATGAGCAGTTCTTC. Translation gives CASGPIGASGYNEQFF.